Given below is one TCR beta chain in context. Its specific antigen is unknown. Per-base quality was not reported, and no clone a single base away is much larger than it. The sample comes from a study of T cells after yellow fever vaccination (dated by TCRdb to about 2019). About the full investigation: Libraries from fractions with low cell numbers were prepared with the SMART-Seq v4 Ultra Low Input RNA kit. Two healthy male donors, one aged 18 to 29 and one aged 30 to 39 years, were included in the cohort. Blood samples were taken at several timepoints before and after primary and secondary immunization, and bulk PBMC replicates and cell subsets were isolated. To follow T-cell clones before and after primary and booster YFV17D yellow fever vaccination, bulk TCR alpha and beta repertoires were sequenced over time.

The meaning of the sample's treatment or condition label: live attenuated yellow fever vaccine strain. At every blood-draw timepoint, two biological replicates of bulk PBMCs were collected. PBMCs were isolated from peripheral blood using a standard Ficoll-Paque protocol. RNA was extracted with TriZol from bulk PBMCs, CD4 and CD8 fractions, and dextramer-positive and dextramer-negative fractions. Trimming leaves V shorter by 8 bases and J shorter by 8 bases, with the junction holding 10 bases beyond the gene matches. The CDR3 goes from the cysteine to the phenylalanine over 15 residues. The only DNA kept is the CDR3, 45 bases in frame from the first base. Based on the germline V gene, the CDR1 and CDR2 sequences are SGHTA and FQGNSA. Beyond this particular receptor, the publication reports: Because only a couple of donors were included in the study, the extent to which the findings can be generalized is limited. Most clones expanded after primary vaccination (approximately 97% of CD4 and about 85% of CD8) were re-detected after the booster, suggesting that broad memory maintenance occurred. A small share of clonotypes occurred in both CD4 and CD8 compartments, likely arising from convergent recombination. The secondary T-cell response was found to be weaker but faster than the primary response, with a peak reached on day 5 rather than on day 15. Computational filtering was needed because FACS-sorted repertoires could contain abundant contaminating clonotypes from the bulk population.

TCR cDNA was synthesized by 5'RACE template switching, which introduced a universal primer site and unique molecular identifiers. cDNA synthesis was primed from both the TCR alpha and TCR beta constant segments. Library amplification involved two PCR steps, and the second step added sample barcodes and sequencing adapters. Sequencing of libraries was done on Illumina HiSeq 2500 (2x100 bp) or NovaSeq (2x150 bp). In the authors' own workflow: Reads were demultiplexed and collapsed into UMI consensus sequences with MIGEC, and V(D)J alignment was performed with MiXCR. Using edgeR on replicate PBMC samples, clonotypes were called vaccine-responding if FDR was below 0.01 and the log2 fold change was above 5 up to day 15. CD4 or CD8 identity was assigned to each bulk clonotype according to whether the clonotype was present at higher abundance in the sequenced CD4 repertoire or the sequenced CD8 repertoire. TCRdb reran the public reads through fastp at Q25 and MiXCR, keeping productive beta chains. Every distinct CDR3 protein forms one entry, paired with its most common genes and DNA. TCRdb's processing, not the authors', yielded these V and J calls. The sample table shows just under 600,000 distinct CDR3 sequences, and 13% are seen once. The ten most abundant clones make up over 12% of the sample.

The material was PBMCs, obtained on the day of the yellow fever booster vaccination. The chain is made from TRBV7-2 and TRBJ2-1; 12 middle bases align to TRBD2. The receptor comes from a man aged 25-40 years who received the YFV17D yellow fever vaccine. Read as DNA, the sequence is TGTGCCAGCCAGGGGGCTAGCGGGAGGGCGGATGAGCAGTTCTTC. Its protein reads: CASQGASGRADEQFF.